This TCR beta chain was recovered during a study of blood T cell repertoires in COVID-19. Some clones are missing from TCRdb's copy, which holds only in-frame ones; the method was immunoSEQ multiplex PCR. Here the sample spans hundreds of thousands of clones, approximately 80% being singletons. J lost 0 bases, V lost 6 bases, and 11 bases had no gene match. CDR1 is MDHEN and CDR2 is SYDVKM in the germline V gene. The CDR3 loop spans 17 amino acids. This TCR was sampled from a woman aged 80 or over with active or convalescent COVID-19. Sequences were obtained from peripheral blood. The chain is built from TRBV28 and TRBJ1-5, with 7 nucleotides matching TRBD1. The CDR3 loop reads CASRPNRGVYSNQPQHF. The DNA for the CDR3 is TGTGCCAGCAGACCTAACAGGGGCGTTTATAGCAATCAGCCCCAGCATTTT.